The clone carrying this T cell receptor (beta chain) was picked up many times. Its antigen is currently unknown. The germline CDR1 and CDR2 sequences are MNHNS and SASEGT. This CDR3 comprises 15 residues. The V gene end was trimmed by 8 bases and the J gene end by 4 bases; junction bases not matched to a gene: 10. Using quantitative 5'-RACE with molecular barcodes, the authors made TCR beta libraries. In TCRdb, the 5' RACE reads were re-called with MiXCR into one record per CDR3 protein. Among fewer than 550,000 distinct CDR3 sequences listed, approximately 5.3% were seen once. This specimen belongs to a study of CD8 T cells in ankylosing spondylitis. Study-wide results and limits: The authors found the disease-linked clones to be CD8+ and relatively rare in peripheral blood. In ankylosing spondylitis blood, a motif of eight highly homologous TCR beta variants appeared characteristic. Disease-linked clones reportedly concentrated significantly in matched ankylosing spondylitis synovial fluid. Earlier authors reported some of these motif variants in reactive arthritis synovial fluid and blood.

The sample comprised blood, either unsorted or a sorted T cell fraction (not recorded which). The receptor's source is a male donor with ankylosing spondylitis. The rearrangement uses TRBV6-1 and TRBJ2-3; 9 bases fit TRBD1. CDR3 amino acids: CASLIGTGFSDTQYF. CDR3 nucleotides: TGTGCCAGCCTAATCGGGACAGGGTTCTCAGATACGCAGTATTTT.